This TCR beta chain was identified during a study of shared clonotypes between healthy human individuals. The V end lost 4 bases, the J end lost 6 bases, and 8 bases lay between the germline ends. In germline, CDR1 is ENHRY, CDR2 SYGVKD. CDR3 length equals 12 residues. The method was immunoSEQ multiplex PCR; TCRdb's version includes in-frame clones alone and lacks a portion of them. The repertoire holds 2 million to 3 million clones, with just over 90% as singletons. V and J are TRBV10-3 and TRBJ2-3; D is unresolved. Sequenced sample: naive CD4+ T cells sorted from blood. Regarding subset: CD45RA+ positively selected. The clonotype originates from a man aged 18 to 29 in good health. The CDR3 DNA follows: TGTGCCATCAGTGTGACTTCGGATACGCAGTATTTT. It specifies CAISVTSDTQYF.